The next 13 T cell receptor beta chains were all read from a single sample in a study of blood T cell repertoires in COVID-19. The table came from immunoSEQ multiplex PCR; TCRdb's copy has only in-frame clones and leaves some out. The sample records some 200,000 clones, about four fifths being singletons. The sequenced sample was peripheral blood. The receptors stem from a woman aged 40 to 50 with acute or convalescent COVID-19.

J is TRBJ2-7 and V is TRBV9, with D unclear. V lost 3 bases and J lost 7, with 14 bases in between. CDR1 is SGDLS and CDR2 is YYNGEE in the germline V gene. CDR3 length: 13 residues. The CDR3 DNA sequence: TGTGCCAGCAGCGGGGCCAGTCCTGAGGAGCAGTACTTC. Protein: CASSGASPEEQYF.

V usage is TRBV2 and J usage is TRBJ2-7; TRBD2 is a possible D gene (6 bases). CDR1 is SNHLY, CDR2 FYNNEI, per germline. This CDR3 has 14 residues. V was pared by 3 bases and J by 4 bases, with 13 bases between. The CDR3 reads CASSDSRGSYEQYF. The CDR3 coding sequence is TGTGCCAGCAGTGACAGCCGGGGGTCGTACGAGCAGTACTTC.

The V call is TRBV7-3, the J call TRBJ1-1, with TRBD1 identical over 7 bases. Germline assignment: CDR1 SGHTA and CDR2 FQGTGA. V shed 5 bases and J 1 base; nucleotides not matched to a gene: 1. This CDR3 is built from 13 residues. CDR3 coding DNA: TGTGCCAGCAGCCGGACAGGGAACACTGAAGCTTTCTTT. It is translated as CASSRTGNTEAFF.

CDR3 amino acids: CASSPVTGRKNYGYTF. CDR3 nucleotide sequence: TGTGCCAGCAGCCCTGTGACAGGAAGGAAAAACTATGGCTACACCTTC. The J gene is TRBJ1-2, the V gene TRBV11-2; D possibly corresponds to TRBD1 (6 bases). CDR1 and CDR2 from the germline V gene are SGHAT and FQNNGV. This CDR3 contains 16 residues. Trimming pared 5 bases from V and 2 bases from J, leaving 18 bases between.

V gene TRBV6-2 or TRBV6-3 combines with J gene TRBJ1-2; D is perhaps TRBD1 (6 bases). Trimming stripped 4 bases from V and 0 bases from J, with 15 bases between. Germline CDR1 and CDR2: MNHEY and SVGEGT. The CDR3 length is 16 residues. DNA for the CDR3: TGTGCCAGCAGTTTACAACCTGGACAGCCTAACTATGGCTACACCTTC. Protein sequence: CASSLQPGQPNYGYTF.

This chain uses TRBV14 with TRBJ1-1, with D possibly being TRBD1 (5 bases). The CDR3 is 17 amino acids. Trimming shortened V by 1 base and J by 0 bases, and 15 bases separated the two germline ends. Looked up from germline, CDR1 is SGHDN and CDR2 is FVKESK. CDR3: CASSQVPFKGMNTEAFF. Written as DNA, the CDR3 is TGTGCCAGCAGCCAAGTCCCATTTAAGGGGATGAACACTGAAGCTTTCTTT. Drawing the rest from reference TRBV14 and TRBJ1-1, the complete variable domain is EAGVTQFPSHSVIEKGQTVTLRCDPISGHDNLYWYRRVMGKEIKFLLHFVKESKQDESGMPNNRFLAERTGGTYSTLKVQPAELEDSGVYFCASSQVPFKGMNTEAFFGQGTRLTVV.

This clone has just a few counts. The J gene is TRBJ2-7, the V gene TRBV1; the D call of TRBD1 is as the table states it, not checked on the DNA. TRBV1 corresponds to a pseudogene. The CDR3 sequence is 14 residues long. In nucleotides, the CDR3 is TGCACCAGCAGAATCGGGACAGGGAGGGACGAGCAGTACTTC. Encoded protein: CTSRIGTGRDEQYF.

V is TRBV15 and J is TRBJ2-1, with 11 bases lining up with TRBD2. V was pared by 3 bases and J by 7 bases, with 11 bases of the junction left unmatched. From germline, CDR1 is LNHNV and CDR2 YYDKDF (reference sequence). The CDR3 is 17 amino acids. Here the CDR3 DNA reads TGTGCCACCAGCAGCCTCTCTCGGTCTAGCGGGGGGAATGAGCAGTTCTTC. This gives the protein CATSSLSRSSGGNEQFF.

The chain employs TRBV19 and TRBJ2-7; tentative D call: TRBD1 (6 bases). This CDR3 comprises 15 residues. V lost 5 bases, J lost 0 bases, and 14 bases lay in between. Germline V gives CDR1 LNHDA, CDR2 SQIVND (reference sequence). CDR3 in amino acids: CASSRQAHPSYEQYF. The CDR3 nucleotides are TGTGCCAGTAGTCGACAGGCACACCCCTCCTACGAGCAGTACTTC.

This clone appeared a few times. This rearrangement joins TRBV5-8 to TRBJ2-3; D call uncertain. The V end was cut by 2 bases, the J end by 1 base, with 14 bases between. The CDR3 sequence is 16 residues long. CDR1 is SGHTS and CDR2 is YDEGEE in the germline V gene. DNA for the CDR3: TGTGCCAGCAGCTTCCAGGTGACCTTGGGCACAGATACGCAGTATTTT. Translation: CASSFQVTLGTDTQYF.

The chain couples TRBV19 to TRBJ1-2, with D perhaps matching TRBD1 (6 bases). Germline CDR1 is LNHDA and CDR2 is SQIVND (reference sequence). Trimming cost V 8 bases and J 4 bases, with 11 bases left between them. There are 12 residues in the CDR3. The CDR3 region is CASRQGLYGYTF. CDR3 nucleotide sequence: TGTGCCAGTCGGCAGGGGCTCTATGGCTACACCTTC.

The CDR3 is CSVEVGGKGYEQYF. In nucleotides, the CDR3 is TGCAGCGTTGAGGTAGGGGGCAAAGGGTACGAGCAGTACTTC. V gene TRBV29-1 combines with J gene TRBJ2-7, with 7 nucleotides matching TRBD1. The CDR3 length is 14 residues. The junction had 9 bases not matched to a gene; V was cut back by 3 bases and J by 4 bases. CDR1 SQVTM and CDR2 ANQGSEA come from the germline V gene.

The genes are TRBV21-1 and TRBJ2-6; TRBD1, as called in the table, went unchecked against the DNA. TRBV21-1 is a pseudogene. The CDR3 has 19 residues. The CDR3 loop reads CASAKQGDRSYSGANVLTF. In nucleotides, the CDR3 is TGTGCCAGCGCCAAACAGGGAGACAGGAGCTACTCTGGGGCCAACGTCCTGACTTTC.